This T cell receptor beta chain was obtained from a study of CXCR3-negative and CXCR3-positive naive CD8 T cells. The method, 5' RACE with UMI labels, was used to prepare the TRB cDNA libraries. Reprocessing the 5' RACE reads, TCRdb reports a single entry for every CDR3 protein and omits DNA. The sample holds about 56,000 distinct CDR3 sequences. In the case of this clonotype: As yet, its antigen is unknown.

Whole-study results and caveats: The study found more hydrophobic TRB CDR3s in CXCR3-positive naive cells than in CXCR3-negative naive cells.

The CDR3 consists of 14 residues. Germline lookup yields CDR1 SEHNR and CDR2 FQNEAQ (reference sequence). This chain links TRBV7-9 with TRBJ2-7. Input material: naive CXCR3+ CD8+ T cells from blood. Documented subset: CD45RO-CCR7+CD27+CD95- naive CD8+ T cells expressing CXCR3 (TNR3+). This receptor was identified in a human donor in good health. Some clones in this sample may be carry-over from other donors' samples. Here the CDR3 reads CASSSSTVSYEQYF. The full variable domain, completed using reference TRBV7-9 and TRBJ2-7, is DTGVSQNPRHKITKRGQNVTFRCDPISEHNRLYWYRQTLGQGPEFLTYFQNEAQLEKSRLLSDRFSAERPKGSFSTLEIQRTEQGDSAMYLCASSSSTVSYEQYFGPGTRLTVT.